This TCR beta chain was retrieved from a study of graft-versus-host responses after intestinal transplantation. Study summary: Induction using anti-thymocyte globulin, followed by tacrolimus and steroids for 2 to 4 years, was given to all recipients.

Findings of the study overall: Declining HvG levels early post-transplant were linked to peak circulating GvH clone levels. Present in recipient marrow, GvH clones included some that appeared first in ileum or blood. The presence of high graft-versus-host to host-versus-graft clonal ratios in allografts characterized patients with graft-donor T cell macrochimerism.

The repertoire was sequenced with immunoSEQ multiplex PCR; TCRdb's copy has only in-frame clones and lacks some. The sample lists about 110,000 clones; roughly 87% were seen once. Trimming removed 0 bases from V and 2 bases from J; junction bases left unmatched: 2. The CDR3 has 16 amino acids. In germline, CDR1 is SGHTA, CDR2 FQGNSA. Turning to this clone: What it binds is not known.

The chain has TRBV7-2 and TRBJ2-1; 9 bases fit TRBD1. The origin of this receptor is a human donor who was the organ donor for an intestinal transplant. The starting material was unstimulated CD4+ T cells sorted from spleen or lymph node cells, obtained before transplant. CDR3 in amino acids: CASSLAGTGTYNEQFF. CDR3 coding DNA: TGTGCCAGCAGCTTAGCCGGGACAGGGACCTACAATGAGCAGTTCTTC.